These T cell receptor beta chains were read from a single sample in a study of regulatory T cells in long-lasting Graves disease. MiXCR, applied by TCRdb to the multiplex PCR reads, yields one record per CDR3 protein. The sample yields nearly 350,000 distinct CDR3 sequences, around a fifth seen once. Sequencing used peripheral blood mononuclear cells (PBMCs), obtained when the disease was refractory, from a patient treated with antithyroid drugs. Receptor source: a female donor with Graves disease. Both conserved end residues are part of each CDR3. Fields, in order: V gene, clone size, J gene, D gene, CDR3 DNA, CDR3 protein. D genes are given only for firm matches. For some rows the clone size is stated as once, few or many, or as a class when expanded; others skip it.

V gene: TRBV5-4
clone size: few
J gene: TRBJ1-1
D gene: NA
CDR3 DNA: TGTGCCAGCAGCTTGGCCGGTGGGGCGATCGCTTTCTTT
CDR3 protein: CASSLAGGAIAFF

V gene: TRBV5-1
clone size: NA
J gene: TRBJ2-4
D gene: NA
CDR3 DNA: TGCGCCAGCAGCTTGATCTCCAGGGACACAGACATTCAGTACTTC
CDR3 protein: CASSLISRDTDIQYF

V gene: TRBV7-8
clone size: NA
J gene: TRBJ2-3
D gene: NA
CDR3 DNA: TGTGCCAGCAGCCGCCGAGATTACTACACAGATACGCAGTATTTT
CDR3 protein: CASSRRDYYTDTQYF

V gene: TRBV28
clone size: many
J gene: TRBJ1-5
D gene: NA
CDR3 DNA: TGTGCCAGCAGTTCCCCCTACGATGGTCGCCCCCAGCATTTT
CDR3 protein: CASSSPYDGRPQHF

V gene: TRBV6-1
clone size: few
J gene: TRBJ2-4
D gene: NA
CDR3 DNA: TGTGCCAGCAATACTAGGGATGGCAAAAACATTCAGTACTTC
CDR3 protein: CASNTRDGKNIQYF

V gene: TRBV7-2
clone size: many
J gene: TRBJ1-1
D gene: TRBD1
CDR3 DNA: TGTGCCAGCAGCTCACGGACAGGGGCAGCTGAAGCTTTCTTT
CDR3 protein: CASSSRTGAAEAFF

V gene: TRBV15
clone size: NA
J gene: TRBJ1-1
D gene: NA
CDR3 DNA: TGTGCCAGCAGCTTAAGACAGAACGCTGAAGCTTTCTTT
CDR3 protein: CASSLRQNAEAFF

V gene: TRBV2
clone size: NA
J gene: TRBJ2-6
D gene: TRBD2
CDR3 DNA: TGTGCCAGCAGAGCGGGGGGACTTCGGTCTGGGGCCAACGTCCTGACTTTC
CDR3 protein: CASRAGGLRSGANVLTF

V gene: TRBV2
clone size: many
J gene: TRBJ2-5
D gene: NA
CDR3 DNA: TGTGCCAGCAGTGCCGGGACATTTGGAGAGACCCAGTACTTC
CDR3 protein: CASSAGTFGETQYF

V gene: TRBV4-3
clone size: NA
J gene: TRBJ2-7
D gene: TRBD2
CDR3 DNA: TGCGCCAGCAGCCATCCGGCGGGAGGGTCCTACGAGCAGTACTTC
CDR3 protein: CASSHPAGGSYEQYF

V gene: TRBV28
clone size: few
J gene: TRBJ2-7
D gene: NA
CDR3 DNA: TGTGCCAGCAGTTTATCCCTCCAAACAGGGACTTGGGACTACGAGCAGTACTTC
CDR3 protein: CASSLSLQTGTWDYEQYF

V gene: TRBV5-1
clone size: NA
J gene: TRBJ2-3
D gene: NA
CDR3 DNA: TGCGCCAGCAGGGGGGTTAGCACAGATACGCAGTATTTT
CDR3 protein: CASRGVSTDTQYF

V gene: TRBV4-1
clone size: NA
J gene: TRBJ2-5
D gene: NA
CDR3 DNA: TGCGCCAGCAGCCAAGGGGTAGCGCGACAAGAGACCCAGTACTTC
CDR3 protein: CASSQGVARQETQYF

V gene: TRBV7-9
clone size: many
J gene: TRBJ1-1
D gene: TRBD1
CDR3 DNA: TGCGCCAGCAGCTTGGGACAGGTCGGCACTGAAGCTTTCTTT
CDR3 protein: CASSLGQVGTEAFF

V gene: TRBV13
clone size: few
J gene: TRBJ2-3
D gene: NA
CDR3 DNA: TGTGCCAGCAGCCCCCTTCCGGGTTCTAGCACAGATACGCAGTATTTT
CDR3 protein: CASSPLPGSSTDTQYF

V gene: TRBV7-2
clone size: many
J gene: TRBJ2-5
D gene: TRBD2
CDR3 DNA: TGTGCCAGCAGCTTAGACGTACTTAGCGGGGGTATAGGGGGCCAGTACTTC
CDR3 protein: CASSLDVLSGGIGGQYF

V gene: TRBV6-5
clone size: few
J gene: TRBJ2-2
D gene: TRBD1
CDR3 DNA: TGTGCCAGCAGTTACGGACAGGGCCTTAACACCGGGGAGCTGTTTTTT
CDR3 protein: CASSYGQGLNTGELFF

V gene: TRBV28
clone size: many
J gene: TRBJ1-5
D gene: NA
CDR3 DNA: TGTGCCAGCAGCCTATGGTCAGGGATGGGCGGCAATCAGCCCCAGCATTTT
CDR3 protein: CASSLWSGMGGNQPQHF

V gene: TRBV28
clone size: few
J gene: TRBJ2-1
D gene: NA
CDR3 DNA: TGTGCCAGCAGGAGTCGTAATGTGAATGAGCAGTTCTTC
CDR3 protein: CASRSRNVNEQFF

V gene: TRBV5-6
clone size: few
J gene: TRBJ1-4
D gene: NA
CDR3 DNA: TGTGCCAGCAGCTTGTTTCGGGGGGCGAGGGAAAAACTGTTTTTT
CDR3 protein: CASSLFRGAREKLFF

V gene: TRBV2
clone size: few
J gene: TRBJ1-5
D gene: NA
CDR3 DNA: TGTGGCATGGGGGGAAGGCGACAGCCCCAGCATTTT
CDR3 protein: CGMGGRRQPQHF

V gene: TRBV2
clone size: many
J gene: TRBJ1-2
D gene: TRBD1
CDR3 DNA: TGTGCCAGCACGGGTTTGGGACAGGGCTATGGCTACACCTTC
CDR3 protein: CASTGLGQGYGYTF

V gene: TRBV24-1
clone size: many
J gene: TRBJ1-2
D gene: NA
CDR3 DNA: TGTGCCACCAGTGATAGCACAGGGATTACTGGCTACACCTTC
CDR3 protein: CATSDSTGITGYTF

V gene: TRBV9
clone size: few
J gene: TRBJ2-5
D gene: NA
CDR3 DNA: TGTGCCAGCAGCGTAGTCGGGGGCCACAAAGAGACCCAGTACTTC
CDR3 protein: CASSVVGGHKETQYF

V gene: TRBV18
clone size: many
J gene: TRBJ1-1
D gene: NA
CDR3 DNA: TGTGCCAGCTCACGGGAGGTAGGGACTGAAGCTTTCTTT
CDR3 protein: CASSREVGTEAFF

V gene: TRBV2
clone size: NA
J gene: TRBJ2-1
D gene: TRBD2
CDR3 DNA: TGTGCCAGCAGTGAAGTTGGGACTACCTACAATGAGCAGTTCTTC
CDR3 protein: CASSEVGTTYNEQFF

V gene: TRBV3-1
clone size: many
J gene: TRBJ1-2
D gene: NA
CDR3 DNA: TGTGCCAGCAGCCAAGTAGAGGGAATCCGTGGCTACACCTTC
CDR3 protein: CASSQVEGIRGYTF

V gene: TRBV12-3/TRBV12-4
clone size: many
J gene: TRBJ2-5
D gene: TRBD1
CDR3 DNA: TGTGCCAGCAGAGGGACAGCTTCAGAGACCCAGTACTTC
CDR3 protein: CASRGTASETQYF

V gene: TRBV7-2
clone size: NA
J gene: TRBJ1-1
D gene: NA
CDR3 DNA: TGTGCCAGCAGCTTAAGACTGCAGACTGAAGCTTTCTTT
CDR3 protein: CASSLRLQTEAFF

V gene: TRBV28
clone size: NA
J gene: TRBJ2-1
D gene: NA
CDR3 DNA: TGTGCCAGCAGTTTAGGGTCGGGGAGCGGCCCCTACAATGAGCAGTTCTTC
CDR3 protein: CASSLGSGSGPYNEQFF

V gene: TRBV29-1
clone size: many
J gene: TRBJ2-6
D gene: NA
CDR3 DNA: TGCAGCGTTCATACTGGGGCCAACGTCCTGACTTTC
CDR3 protein: CSVHTGANVLTF

V gene: TRBV30
clone size: few
J gene: TRBJ1-1
D gene: NA
CDR3 DNA: TGTGCCTGGAGGGTCGGGCAGCTGGTGAACACTGAAGCTTTCTTT
CDR3 protein: CAWRVGQLVNTEAFF